This T cell receptor beta chain was observed in a study of blood T cell repertoires in COVID-19. About the study: Specimens from acute and convalescent COVID-19 originated in the United States, Italy and Spain. Sources were T cells, B-cell-depleted T cells, or PBMCs; the material itself was cDNA or gDNA.

How the authors handled the data: How many nucleated cells were present was estimated from reference gene primer amplification. Data came from immunoSEQ multiplex PCR; TCRdb stores just in-frame clones and leaves some out. The DNA gave D and trimming, while V, J and clone size come from that table. This table holds about 50,000 clones, just over 85% found once. Germline V gene lookup returns CDR1 LGHDT and CDR2 YNNKEL (reference sequence). Trimming at V came to 3 bases and at J to 3 bases, leaving 9 bases not matched to a gene. This CDR3 has 16 amino acids. Patients in Seattle were enrolled during active infection, then followed longitudinally.

This chain connects TRBV3-1 (or the pseudogene TRBV3-2) to TRBJ2-7; 9 bases align to TRBD2. Sequencing was carried out using peripheral blood. The receptor's source is a woman older than 75 with COVID-19, enrolled during active disease. The CDR3 DNA follows: TGTGCCAGCAGCCACATCTCGCTAGCGGGGAGCTACGAGCAGTACTTC. It specifies CASSHISLAGSYEQYF.